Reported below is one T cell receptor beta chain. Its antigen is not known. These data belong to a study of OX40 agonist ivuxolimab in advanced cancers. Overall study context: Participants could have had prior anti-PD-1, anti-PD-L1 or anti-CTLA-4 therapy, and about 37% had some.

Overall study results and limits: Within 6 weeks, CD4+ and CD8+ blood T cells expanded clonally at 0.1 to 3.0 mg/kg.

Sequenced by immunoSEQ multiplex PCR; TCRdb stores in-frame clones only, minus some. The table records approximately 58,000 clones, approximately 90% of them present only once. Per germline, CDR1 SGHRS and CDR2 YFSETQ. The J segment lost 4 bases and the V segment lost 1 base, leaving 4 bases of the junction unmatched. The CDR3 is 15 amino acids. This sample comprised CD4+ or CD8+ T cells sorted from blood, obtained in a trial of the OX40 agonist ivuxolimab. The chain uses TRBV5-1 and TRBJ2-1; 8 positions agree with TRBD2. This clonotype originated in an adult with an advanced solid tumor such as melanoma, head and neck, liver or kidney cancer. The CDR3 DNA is TGCGCCAGCAGCTTGCTGGCGGGAGGATACAATGAGCAGTTCTTC. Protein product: CASSLLAGGYNEQFF.